The 6 T cell receptor beta chains listed next were all sequenced from one sample in a study of graft-versus-host responses after intestinal transplantation. CFSE-labeled responder cells (200,000) were plated with 200,000 irradiated, violet-dye-labeled stimulator cells. The data were produced by immunoSEQ multiplex PCR, yet TCRdb's version contains in-frame clones alone and is incomplete. The sample lists approximately 23,000 clones, over 35% seen once, with over 1.1% in the top ten. The specimen comprised alloreactive CD8+ T cells from a mixed lymphocyte reaction culture, sampled before transplantation. This sample's subset: CFSE-low proliferating T cells sorted from approximately six-day pre-transplant mixed lymphocyte reaction (GvH or HvG direction). Every receptor here comes from a human patient who was an organ donor for intestinal transplantation.

To note about this clone: The germline gene is not matched at one end of the junction; a read error may be the cause. The chain has TRBV28 and TRBJ1-6; tentatively, D is TRBD1 (5 bases). This CDR3 has 15 amino acids. Looked up from germline, CDR1 is MDHEN and CDR2 is SYDVKM. This CDR3 is CASSFPGGYISPLHF. CDR3 sequence (DNA): TGTGCCAGCAGTTTCCCGGGGGGGTATATTTCACCCCTCCACTTT.

This clone was counted only a few times. This chain links TRBV27 with TRBJ1-2; unclear D gene. Germline V gene data show CDR1 as MNHEY and CDR2 as SMNVEV (reference sequence). The CDR3 extends over 13 amino acids. V shed 2 bases and J shed 4 bases, with 8 bases lying between them. Written as DNA, the CDR3 is TGTGCCAGCAGTTTAATCGGATCCTATGGCTACACCTTC. This sequence encodes CASSLIGSYGYTF.

The V gene is TRBV4-2, the J gene TRBJ2-7; D gene ambiguous. V lost 3 bases and J 3 bases, leaving 18 bases between the germline ends. The CDR3 is 16 residues long. The germline V gene encodes CDR1 LGHNA and CDR2 YNFKEQ. The CDR3 is CASSQRVSELNYEQYF. CDR3 coding DNA: TGTGCCAGCAGCCAGCGTGTCTCCGAATTAAACTACGAGCAGTACTTC.

This chain links TRBV6-5 with TRBJ1-2, with TRBD1 matching 7 bases. The germline V gene encodes CDR1 MNHEY and CDR2 SVGAGI. The CDR3 sequence is 14 residues long. V shed 5 bases and J 2 bases; nucleotides not matched to a gene: 5. CDR3 DNA: TGTGCCAGCAGTCTCGACAGGGAAAACTATGGCTACACCTTC. Translating it yields CASSLDRENYGYTF.

The table lists this clone with a few counts. This sequence joins TRBV4-3 and TRBJ2-1; D not resolved. The germline V and J ends were trimmed by 4 bases and 8 bases, with 21 bases remaining between them. CDR1 LGHNA and CDR2 YSLEER come from the germline V gene. The CDR3 is made up of 16 amino acids. CDR3 nucleotide sequence: TGCGCCAGCAGCCCAAGGCGTGCGACTGCTGGGGATGAGCAGTTCTTC. Translating gives CASSPRRATAGDEQFF.

The chain carries TRBV7-9 and TRBJ2-5; 8 positions match TRBD1. Germline V gene lookup returns CDR1 SEHNR and CDR2 FQNEAQ (reference sequence). Trimming removed 4 bases from V and 0 bases from J; junction bases left unmatched: 4. The CDR3 runs to 15 residues. The CDR3 reads CASSWDRPYQETQYF. CDR3 bases: TGTGCCAGCAGCTGGGACAGGCCCTACCAAGAGACCCAGTACTTC.